This TCR beta chain was sequenced for a study of blood T cell repertoires in COVID-19. Profiled with immunoSEQ multiplex PCR; TCRdb holds only in-frame clones, not every one. This table has fewer than 150,000 clones, almost 85% appearing once. This CDR3 has 14 amino acids. The germline V gene encodes CDR1 SGHVS and CDR2 FQNEAQ. The V gene lost 7 bases and the J gene lost 7 bases, with 20 bases spanning the gap. This chain uses TRBV7-8 with TRBJ2-7, with a weak D call TRBD2 (5 bases). The sequence was obtained from a woman aged 25 to 39 who had recovered from COVID-19. Source material: peripheral blood. The CDR3 DNA reads as TGTGCCAGCACCCAACAGAACACCCCGGGAGAGCAGTACTTC. Its translation: CASTQQNTPGEQYF.